Each of the 32 T cell receptor beta chains below was sequenced from the same sample in a study of blood T cell repertoires in COVID-19. The method was immunoSEQ multiplex PCR; TCRdb's version includes in-frame clones alone and lacks a portion of them. The profile shows tens of thousands of clones, more than 85% of them singletons. The sequenced sample consisted of peripheral blood. Source of these receptors: a middle-aged man with active COVID-19.

The J gene is TRBJ1-2, the V gene TRBV23-1, with TRBD1 matching over 7 bases. TRBV23-1 is treated as an ORF (open reading frame) with a function not yet certain. The ends lost 6 bases at V and 2 bases at J; junction bases unmatched: 18. The length of the CDR3 is 18 residues. The CDR3 DNA reads as TGCGCCAGCAGACTAGAAGACAGGGAGGATCCATCCAACTATGGCTACACCTTC. The encoded protein is CASRLEDREDPSNYGYTF.

V gene TRBV6-5 combines with J gene TRBJ1-1, with TRBD1 identical over 8 bases. Germline V CDR1 and CDR2: MNHEY, SVGAGI. V gave up 6 bases and J gave up 1 base; unmatched junction bases: 7. This CDR3 spans 15 amino acids. CDR3: CASRPRQGRNTEAFF. CDR3 coding DNA: TGTGCCAGCAGACCCAGACAGGGGCGGAACACTGAAGCTTTCTTT.

This clone was seen more than once but under ten times. The chain links TRBV6-5 to TRBJ1-1; no reliable D call. Germline CDR1 and CDR2: MNHEY and SVGAGI. V lost 2 bases to trimming and J lost 0 bases, with 7 bases between them. This CDR3 region has 14 residues. DNA for the CDR3: TGTGCCAGCAGTTACGGTGGAGTGAACACTGAAGCTTTCTTT. Translating gives CASSYGGVNTEAFF.

The J gene is TRBJ1-2, the V gene TRBV5-6, with 9 bases that match TRBD1. Germline trimming cut 4 bases from V and 7 bases from J; bases unmatched to any gene: 5. Germline CDR1 and CDR2: SGHDT and YYEEEE. This CDR3 has 13 residues. CDR3 coding DNA: TGTGCCAGCAGCGAAGGGACAGGGCCTGGCTACACCTTC. Its translation is CASSEGTGPGYTF.

The chain links TRBV4-1 to TRBJ2-5, with D maybe TRBD1 (6 bases). Trimming shortened V by 1 base and J by 6 bases, and 12 bases separated the two germline ends. In germline, CDR1 is MGHRA, CDR2 YSYEKL. CDR3 length: 14 amino acids. Here the CDR3 reads CASSQVSRGKTQYF. Written as DNA, the CDR3 is TGCGCCAGCAGCCAAGTCTCCAGGGGAAAGACCCAGTACTTC.

The chain combines TRBV19 with TRBJ1-5; D unclear. V was trimmed by 5 bases and J by 4 bases, leaving 15 bases between them. This CDR3 is 15 amino acids long. Germline V gene data show CDR1 as LNHDA and CDR2 as SQIVND (reference sequence). The CDR3 coding sequence is TGTGCCAGTAGTGCCTCAAGACAAACGAATCAGCCCCAGCATTTT. The encoded protein is CASSASRQTNQPQHF.

J is TRBJ2-6 and V is TRBV6-6, with D uncertain. Trimming shortened V by 4 bases and J by 0 bases, and 7 bases separated the two germline ends. The germline CDR1 and CDR2 sequences are MNHNY and SVGAGI (reference sequence). The CDR3 is made up of 15 amino acids. This CDR3 is CASSLSGSGANVLTF. The CDR3 coding sequence is TGTGCCAGCAGTTTATCGGGCTCTGGGGCCAACGTCCTGACTTTC.

The rearrangement links TRBV28 to TRBJ2-7; possibly TRBD2 for D (6 bases). Looked up from germline, CDR1 is MDHEN and CDR2 is SYDVKM. Trimming cost V 4 bases and J 4 bases, with 23 bases left between them. This CDR3 has 17 amino acids. The CDR3 DNA reads as TGTGCCAGCAGTTCGGCTAGCGTTATTGGAGTCCTATACGAGCAGTACTTC. It codes for CASSSASVIGVLYEQYF.

The sample holds one count of this clone. CDR3 in amino acids: CASSQVGAGQYF. In nucleotides, the CDR3 is TGTGCCAGCAGCCAAGTGGGCGCAGGGCAGTACTTC. The V call is TRBV14, the J call TRBJ2-7; D unresolved. Per germline, CDR1 SGHDN and CDR2 FVKESK. The ends were cut back, 1 base at V and 9 bases at J, with 10 bases in the middle. The CDR3 is made up of 12 amino acids.

The chain uses TRBV28 and TRBJ1-1; 10 bases map to TRBD1. CDR1 and CDR2 from the germline V gene are MDHEN and SYDVKM. V was clipped by 8 bases and J by 6 bases; unmatched bases: 6. The CDR3 is made up of 13 amino acids. The DNA for the CDR3 is TGTGCCAGCGTGGGACAGGGGCTCCCTGAAGCTTTCTTT. Translating it yields CASVGQGLPEAFF.

V gene TRBV7-9 combines with J gene TRBJ2-1, with D possibly being TRBD2 (6 bases). The CDR3 totals 16 residues. Germline CDR1 reads SEHNR; CDR2 reads FQNEAQ (reference sequence). Trimming pared 4 bases from V and 0 bases from J, leaving 13 bases between. The CDR3 spells CASSSSRGSSYNEQFF. The CDR3, as DNA: TGTGCCAGCAGCTCCTCTCGGGGGAGCTCCTACAATGAGCAGTTCTTC.

The chain couples TRBV6-6 to TRBJ1-6; D possibly corresponds to TRBD1 (6 bases). The germline gives CDR1 MNHNY, CDR2 SVGAGI (reference sequence). This CDR3 contains 16 residues. V lost 5 bases to trimming and J lost 1 base, with 12 bases between them. The CDR3 here is CASSRPGQSYNSPLHF. The CDR3 DNA reads TGTGCCAGCAGTCGACCGGGACAATCCTATAATTCACCCCTCCACTTT.

The chain uses TRBV28 and TRBJ1-3; 9 bases match TRBD1. Germline trimming cut 10 bases from V and 7 bases from J; bases unmatched to any gene: 8. Germline V gene data show CDR1 as MDHEN and CDR2 as SYDVKM. The CDR3 sequence is 13 residues long. The CDR3 loop is CATQDRGRNTIYF. The CDR3 DNA reads as TGTGCCACCCAGGACAGGGGTCGGAACACCATATATTTT.

The rearrangement joins TRBV2 to TRBJ2-3, with D tentatively TRBD2 (6 bases). Germline V CDR1 and CDR2: SNHLY, FYNNEI. The length of the CDR3 is 15 residues. V was clipped by 4 bases and J by 2 bases, with 13 bases between them. In DNA form, the CDR3 reads TGTGCCAGCAGTGGACTAAGCGGGTTCACAGATACGCAGTATTTT. Amino acid sequence: CASSGLSGFTDTQYF. The full variable domain, rest sourced from reference TRBV2 and TRBJ2-3, is EPEVTQTPSHQVTQMGQEVILRCVPISNHLYFYWYRQILGQKVEFLVSFYNNEISEKSEIFDDQFSVERPDGSNFTLKIRSTKLEDSAMYFCASSGLSGFTDTQYFGPGTRLTVL.

The chain combines TRBV9 with TRBJ2-6; D gene unclear. In germline, CDR1 is SGDLS, CDR2 YYNGEE. The CDR3 is made up of 14 amino acids. V dropped 2 bases and J dropped 1 base, with 4 bases sitting between them. CDR3 protein: CASSVSSGANVLTF. Written as DNA, the CDR3 is TGTGCCAGCAGCGTGTCTTCTGGGGCCAACGTCCTGACTTTC.

The gene calls are TRBV19 and TRBJ2-7; D is unclear. The CDR3 has 12 amino acids. Germline CDR1 and CDR2: LNHDA and SQIVND (reference sequence). V lost 2 bases and J 4 bases, leaving 6 bases between the germline ends. The CDR3 protein is CASSISGYEQYF. In DNA, the CDR3 is TGTGCCAGTAGTATATCCGGGTACGAGCAGTACTTC.

The chain has TRBV19 and TRBJ1-1; perhaps TRBD1 as D (5 bases). Germline V CDR1 and CDR2: LNHDA, SQIVND (reference sequence). Trimming shortened V by 6 bases and J by 2 bases, and 13 bases separated the two germline ends. This CDR3 comprises 14 residues. CDR3 region: CASSYDRTNTEAFF. DNA of the CDR3: TGTGCCAGTAGCTATGACAGAACCAACACTGAAGCTTTCTTT.

The V call is TRBV10-3, the J call TRBJ2-3, with 8 bases matching TRBD1. CDR3 length: 15 amino acids. J gave up 0 bases and V 6 bases, and 5 bases lay outside the gene matches. CDR1 and CDR2 from the germline V gene are ENHRY and SYGVKD. CDR3 DNA sequence: TGTGCCATCAGAAGACAGGGGACGAGCACAGATACGCAGTATTTT. As protein: CAIRRQGTSTDTQYF.

J is TRBJ1-2 and V is TRBV24-1, with D possibly TRBD1 on 6 matching bases. The V end lost 4 bases, the J end lost 3 bases, and 11 bases lay between the germline ends. This CDR3 has 14 residues. The germline V gene has CDR1 KGHDR and CDR2 SFDVKD. The CDR3 loop reads CATSEHDRHYGYTF. DNA of the CDR3: TGTGCCACCAGTGAACACGACAGGCACTATGGCTACACCTTC.

The chain recombines TRBV9 with TRBJ1-2; 10 bases align to TRBD1. Germline lookup yields CDR1 SGDLS and CDR2 YYNGEE. The CDR3 is made up of 13 amino acids. The V segment lost 7 bases and the J segment 8 bases; nucleotides outside the gene matches: 8. DNA for the CDR3: TGTGCCAGCGGAGGGGACAGGGGTGGGGGCTACACCTTC. It translates to CASGGDRGGGYTF.

The gene calls are TRBV28 and TRBJ1-2; 9 nucleotides match TRBD1. The CDR3 totals 15 residues. With 8 bases clipped from V and 5 bases from J, the junction kept 12 bases outside the gene matches. Per the germline V gene, CDR1 is MDHEN and CDR2 is SYDVKM. CDR3 protein: CASGVTGQGSYGYTF. The CDR3 DNA reads as TGTGCCAGCGGGGTAACGGGACAGGGTTCTTATGGCTACACCTTC.

The V and J genes are TRBV7-8 and TRBJ1-5; 10 nucleotides match TRBD1. This CDR3 is built from 15 residues. Germline loops: CDR1 SGHVS, CDR2 FQNEAQ. V was pared by 5 bases and J by 6 bases, with 7 bases of the junction left unmatched. CDR3 DNA: TGTGCCAGCAGCAGCGGGACAGGGGATATTCAGCCCCAGCATTTT. Translating gives CASSSGTGDIQPQHF.

V usage is TRBV4-1 and J usage is TRBJ2-1, with a possible D match to TRBD2 (6 bases). V shed 0 bases and J shed 5 bases, with 14 bases lying between them. The CDR3 is 16 amino acids. Germline CDR1 is MGHRA and CDR2 is YSYEKL. The DNA for the CDR3 is TGCGCCAGCAGCCAAGAGTCGCTAGCGAGGAACAATGAGCAGTTCTTC. Protein sequence: CASSQESLARNNEQFF.

CDR3 sequence reads: CASSQGALEQGDDGYTF. CDR3 coding DNA: TGCGCCAGCAGTCAAGGGGCTCTAGAACAGGGAGACGATGGCTACACCTTC. The J gene is TRBJ1-2, the V gene TRBV23-1, with a tentative D call TRBD1 (6 bases). TRBV23-1 is an open reading frame, and its role is uncertain. V lost 2 bases and J 6 bases, leaving 22 bases between the germline ends. The CDR3 spans 17 residues.

This sequence joins TRBV4-1 and TRBJ1-4; D remains ambiguous. Germline-derived CDR1 and CDR2 are MGHRA and YSYEKL. The CDR3 loop spans 17 amino acids. The germline V and J ends were trimmed by 5 bases and 8 bases, with 24 bases remaining between them. In DNA, the CDR3 is TGCGCCAGCAGCACCCGTACCGAGACCCTGACTCGAGAAAAACTGTTTTTT. This translates into CASSTRTETLTREKLFF.

This chain links TRBV3-1 (or the pseudogene TRBV3-2) with TRBJ2-5; tentatively, D is TRBD2 (5 bases). The CDR3 length is 17 residues. Germline V CDR1 and CDR2: LGHDT, YNNKEL (reference sequence). The germline V and J ends were trimmed by 0 bases and 5 bases, with 19 bases remaining between them. CDR3 residues: CASSQDSRRVPGETQYF. In nucleotides, the CDR3 is TGTGCCAGCAGCCAAGATAGTCGGCGAGTCCCGGGGGAGACCCAGTACTTC.

The CDR3 region has the DNA TGCGCCAGCAGCTTGCGGCTAGCGGGAGAGGAGGGTACGCAGTATTTT. Its translation is CASSLRLAGEEGTQYF. The genes are TRBV5-1 and TRBJ2-3; 10 positions agree with TRBD2. With V trimmed by 1 base and J by 8 bases, 10 bases remained unmatched. Germline V lookup: CDR1 SGHRS, CDR2 YFSETQ. This CDR3 spans 16 amino acids.

This clone appeared once. The chain joins TRBV27 to TRBJ1-5; no firm D call. The germline V gene has CDR1 MNHEY and CDR2 SMNVEV (reference sequence). This CDR3 has 15 residues. The V gene lost 2 bases and the J gene lost 0 bases, with 8 bases spanning the gap. The CDR3 reads CASSLGGISNQPQHF. In DNA form, the CDR3 reads TGTGCCAGCAGTTTAGGCGGGATTAGCAATCAGCCCCAGCATTTT.

The chain couples TRBV9 to TRBJ2-2; 7 bases map to TRBD2. After removal of 0 bases from V and 5 bases from J, the junction contained 7 bases not matched to a gene. This CDR3 has 16 amino acids. CDR1 and CDR2 from the germline V gene are SGDLS and YYNGEE. For the CDR3, the DNA is TGTGCCAGCAGCGTAGCATCGGGAGGAGGAACCGGGGAGCTGTTTTTT. It translates to CASSVASGGGTGELFF.

The sample holds one count of this clone. The chain joins TRBV5-1 to TRBJ2-5; D is unclear. Germline assignment: CDR1 SGHRS and CDR2 YFSETQ. This CDR3 contains 13 residues. The V and J ends lost 4 bases and 3 bases respectively, with 10 bases between them. The CDR3 here is CASSPAREETQYF. The CDR3 DNA sequence: TGCGCCAGCAGCCCCGCCCGGGAAGAGACCCAGTACTTC.

The rearrangement uses TRBV2 and TRBJ1-1; a possible D gene is TRBD1 (6 bases). CDR3 length equals 16 residues. Trimming pared 6 bases from V and 1 base from J, leaving 18 bases between. Germline V gives CDR1 SNHLY, CDR2 FYNNEI. As DNA, the CDR3 is TGTGCCAGCAGGGCGCCCAGGGGAAATCCGAACACTGAAGCTTTCTTT. Translation: CASRAPRGNPNTEAFF.

The count of this clone is one. CDR3 residues: CASSFGLAGGHNEQFF. For the CDR3, the DNA is TGCGCCAGCAGCTTCGGGTTAGCGGGAGGCCACAATGAGCAGTTCTTC. V and J are TRBV5-1 and TRBJ2-1; 10 nucleotides match TRBD2. The CDR3 consists of 16 residues. Germline CDR1 is SGHRS and CDR2 is YFSETQ. V shed 2 bases, J shed 5 bases, and the junction held 7 bases outside the gene matches.